One and the same sample provided the 26 T cell receptor beta chains below, sequenced in a study of molecular identifiers for immune sequencing clone quantification (dated by TCRdb to about 2018). The library was produced with PCR. Sequencing was performed on an Illumina MiSeq. Using fastp at Q25 and MiXCR, TCRdb reprocessed the public reads and kept productive beta chains. Identical CDR3 protein sequences are pooled into one entry, listed with their most common genes and DNA. Here the sample has about 40,000 distinct CDR3 sequences; about a fifth occur a single time. Together, the top ten hold roughly 7.7% of the sample. The sequencing sample was made of naive CD8+ T cells from blood, with Jurkat cell RNA spiked in. The sample's cell subset or site label, in plain terms: FACS-sorted CD8+CD4-CCR7+CD45RA+ naive T cells. The receptor set was obtained from a human donor in good health. Some libraries in this study had Jurkat cell RNA spiked in.

This clonotype was seen many times. The chain has TRBV15 and TRBJ1-2; D might be TRBD1 (5 bases). Per germline, CDR1 LNHNV and CDR2 YYDKDF (reference sequence). The CDR3 has 13 residues. V lost 4 bases to trimming and J lost 10 bases, with 16 bases between them. The CDR3 here is CATSKAWGGDYTF. The CDR3, as DNA: TGTGCCACCAGCAAAGCATGGGGCGGCGACTACACCTTC.

This clonotype appeared many times. The V gene is TRBV29-1, the J gene TRBJ2-1; D gene unclear. Germline loops: CDR1 SQVTM, CDR2 ANQGSEA. This CDR3 spans 11 amino acids. The V and J ends lost 3 bases and 8 bases respectively, with 8 bases between them. The CDR3 is CSVELPDEQFF. The CDR3 bases are TGCAGCGTTGAGTTACCCGATGAGCAGTTCTTC.

This clonotype turned up a few times. The CDR3 bases are TGTGCCAGCAGCGGGGGGACGGAAGAGACCCAGTACTTC. Translated: CASSGGTEETQYF. The chain links TRBV5-5 to TRBJ2-5, with D maybe TRBD2 (6 bases). This CDR3 spans 13 amino acids. Germline loops: CDR1 SGHKS, CDR2 YYEKEE (reference sequence). The germline V and J ends were trimmed by 4 bases and 3 bases, with 10 bases remaining between them.

This clonotype showed up many times. V is TRBV6-2 or TRBV6-3 and J is TRBJ2-2; possible D gene TRBD2, 6 bases. This CDR3 has 16 amino acids. The V gene lost 5 bases and the J gene lost 2 bases, with 15 bases spanning the gap. The germline V gene encodes CDR1 MNHEY and CDR2 SVGEGT. CDR3 nucleotides: TGTGCCAGCAGTAATTCCGGGACTGCCAACACCGGGGAGCTGTTTTTT. This sequence encodes CASSNSGTANTGELFF.

The chain couples TRBV27 to TRBJ1-2; 8 nucleotides agree with TRBD1. J was trimmed by 2 bases and V by 5 bases; bases with no gene match: 7. Per germline, CDR1 MNHEY and CDR2 SMNVEV (reference sequence). The CDR3 length is 15 residues. CDR3 residues: CASSTWTGRNYGYTF. The CDR3 DNA reads TGTGCCAGCAGTACCTGGACAGGGCGGAACTATGGCTACACCTTC.

In regard to this clonotype: Given a much more abundant clone one base away, this may be a read error. The chain combines TRBV5-5 with TRBJ2-1; D possibly corresponds to TRBD2 (6 bases). The CDR3 sequence is 16 residues long. Germline V CDR1 and CDR2: SGHKS, YYEKEE (reference sequence). The CDR3 DNA reads TGTGCCAGCAGCTTGTCCGCGGGATATTCCTACAATGAGCTGTTCTTC. This gives the protein CASSLSAGYSYNELFF.

The chain is built from TRBV27 and TRBJ2-7, with D tentatively TRBD2 (5 bases). Trimming pared 2 bases from V and 4 bases from J, leaving 12 bases between. The germline CDR1 and CDR2 sequences are MNHEY and SMNVEV (reference sequence). This CDR3 is 14 amino acids long. Written as DNA, the CDR3 is TGTGCCAGCAGTTTAATGAGAGGGAGATACGAGCAGTACTTC. The encoded protein is CASSLMRGRYEQYF.

This clonotype was detected many times. As DNA, the CDR3 is TGCAGTGCGACCTGGACAGGGGGCCCAAATTCACCCCTCCACTTT. The encoded protein is CSATWTGGPNSPLHF. The chain employs TRBV20-1 and TRBJ1-6, with 11 bases identical to TRBD1. V dropped 6 bases and J dropped 7; count of bases not matched to a gene: 8. The V gene's germline CDR1 is DFQATT and CDR2 SNEGSKA (reference sequence). The CDR3 is 15 amino acids.

This clonotype came up many times. This chain joins TRBV9 and TRBJ1-5; D is unclear. Trimming took off 3 bases at V and 7 bases at J, with 11 bases between the two ends. The germline CDR1 and CDR2 sequences are SGDLS and YYNGEE. The CDR3 totals 13 residues. The CDR3 coding sequence is TGTGCCAGCAGCGGTATTGGAGGGCAGCCCCAGCATTTT. It codes for CASSGIGGQPQHF.

This clonotype was observed a handful of times. The CDR3 region has the DNA TGTGCCAGCAGTTTCCGGAGGGGGACCGGGGAGCTGTTTTTT. Its protein is CASSFRRGTGELFF. The chain carries TRBV28 and TRBJ2-2, with D perhaps TRBD1 or TRBD2 (6 bases each). V dropped 3 bases and J dropped 5 bases, with 10 bases sitting between them. The CDR3 runs 14 residues. The V gene's germline CDR1 is MDHEN and CDR2 SYDVKM.

This clonotype was recorded at least ten times. V is TRBV7-6 and J is TRBJ2-5; TRBD1 aligns across 7 bases. This CDR3 has 15 amino acids. CDR1 is SGHVS and CDR2 is FNYEAQ in the germline V gene. V shed 8 bases and J 2 bases; nucleotides not matched to a gene: 11. This chain's CDR3 is CASSSTGEPQETQYF. CDR3 bases: TGTGCCAGCTCCAGCACAGGGGAGCCACAAGAGACCCAGTACTTC.

This clonotype was observed many times. The rearrangement links TRBV6-2 or TRBV6-3 to TRBJ2-7; TRBD2 aligns across 7 bases. The CDR3 has 15 residues. In germline, CDR1 is MNHEY, CDR2 SVGEGT. J was trimmed by 0 bases and V by 6 bases; bases with no gene match: 8. The CDR3 protein is CASRRGGRASYEQYF. CDR3 DNA: TGTGCCAGCAGGCGGGGCGGGAGAGCCTCCTACGAGCAGTACTTC.

This clonotype showed up many times. The chain joins TRBV6-5 to TRBJ2-1; 8 nucleotides agree with TRBD2. The CDR3 is made up of 15 amino acids. The germline V gene has CDR1 MNHEY and CDR2 SVGAGI. J was trimmed by 4 bases and V by 7 bases; bases with no gene match: 9. The CDR3 loop reads CASTPGLDLYNEQFF. In DNA form, the CDR3 reads TGTGCCAGCACACCGGGACTAGACCTTTACAATGAGCAGTTCTTC.

Ten or more counts support this clonotype. The chain couples TRBV18 to TRBJ2-1; weak D call: TRBD1 (6 bases). This CDR3 contains 17 residues. CDR1 is KGHSH, CDR2 LQKENI, per germline. V was cut by 3 bases and J by 5 bases, with 20 bases left in between. The CDR3 protein is CASSPAIVSWGHNEQFF. As DNA, the CDR3 is TGTGCCAGCTCACCTGCGATTGTGAGTTGGGGGCACAATGAGCAGTTCTTC.

The table lists this clonotype with many counts. V usage is TRBV28 and J usage is TRBJ2-7; unclear D gene. This CDR3 spans 14 amino acids. CDR1 and CDR2 (germline): MDHEN, SYDVKM. With 5 bases removed from V and 4 bases from J, the gap between germline ends came to 15 bases. This chain's CDR3 is CASSIFGRSYEQYF. CDR3 in DNA: TGTGCCAGCAGTATATTCGGAAGATCTTACGAGCAGTACTTC.

The J gene is TRBJ2-7, the V gene TRBV5-8; D tentatively fits TRBD1 or TRBD2 (6 bases each). Trimming left V 7 bases short and J 2 bases short, with 13 bases between. CDR1 is SGHTS and CDR2 is YDEGEE in the germline V gene. There are 13 residues in the CDR3. CDR3 residues: CASRGQLTYEQYF. CDR3 coding DNA: TGTGCCAGCCGGGGGCAGCTGACCTACGAGCAGTACTTC.

This clonotype was recorded a few times. This chain uses TRBV15 with TRBJ2-7; 8 bases fit TRBD1. The CDR3 contains 16 residues. V shed 0 bases and J 0 bases; nucleotides not matched to a gene: 4. The germline V gene encodes CDR1 LNHNV and CDR2 YYDKDF (reference sequence). DNA for the CDR3: TGTGCCACCAGCAGAGATCGGGACAGGAGCTCCTACGAGCAGTACTTC. This gives the protein CATSRDRDRSSYEQYF.

This clonotype came up many times. The chain couples TRBV7-9 to TRBJ2-7; D perhaps matches TRBD1 (7 bases). There are 14 residues in the CDR3. V lost 4 bases and J lost 5, with 15 bases in between. Germline CDR1 is SEHNR and CDR2 is FQNEAQ (reference sequence). Here the CDR3 reads CASSSLTGRNEQYF. CDR3 coding DNA: TGTGCCAGCAGCTCTCTGACAGGGAGGAACGAGCAGTACTTC.

Regarding this clonotype: A much bigger clone sits one base away, suggesting this may be a read error. The chain carries TRBV12-3 or TRBV12-4 and TRBJ2-7; D is ambiguous. The CDR3 length is 12 residues. CDR3 in amino acids: CARSSSAYEQYF. The CDR3 coding sequence is TGTGCCAGGAGTTCATCAGCCTACGAGCAGTACTTC.

This chain uses TRBV20-1 with TRBJ2-1, with D perhaps TRBD1 or TRBD2 (6 bases each). The germline CDR1 and CDR2 sequences are DFQATT and SNEGSKA (reference sequence). The CDR3 runs to 15 residues. V dropped 0 bases and J dropped 7 bases, with 16 bases sitting between them. The CDR3 DNA reads TGCAGTGCTAGAGAGTCGCTCCGGAGGGGGAATGAGCAGTTCTTC. Translated: CSARESLRRGNEQFF.

This clonotype was picked up a small number of times. The V gene is TRBV19, the J gene TRBJ2-1; 8 nucleotides agree with TRBD2. Per germline, CDR1 LNHDA and CDR2 SQIVND (reference sequence). This CDR3 contains 14 residues. V lost 3 bases and J lost 6; bases outside the gene matches: 4. The CDR3 DNA reads TGTGCCAGTAGTATGTCGGGAGGGCTCAATGAGCAGTTCTTC. Translating gives CASSMSGGLNEQFF. Combining the CDR3 with reference TRBV19 and TRBJ2-1 gives the whole variable domain DGGITQSPKYLFRKEGQNVTLSCEQNLNHDAMYWYRQDPGQGLRLIYYSQIVNDFQKGDIAEGYSVSREKKESFPLTVTSAQKNPTAFYLCASSMSGGLNEQFFGPGTRLTVL.

This clonotype was observed many times. The V call is TRBV4-3, the J call TRBJ2-1, with 7 bases matching TRBD2. The CDR3 is made up of 15 amino acids. J lost 8 bases, V lost 0 bases, and 7 bases had no gene match. Germline V gene lookup returns CDR1 LGHNA and CDR2 YSLEER. Here the CDR3 reads CASSQDQRGNYEQFF. CDR3 DNA: TGCGCCAGCAGCCAAGATCAGCGGGGCAACTATGAGCAGTTCTTC.

This clonotype was counted ten times or more. This chain connects TRBV4-2 to TRBJ2-4, with unresolved D. The germline V and J ends were trimmed by 1 base and 5 bases, with 3 bases remaining between them. The CDR3 covers 12 residues. The germline CDR1 and CDR2 sequences are LGHNA and YNFKEQ. CDR3 in amino acids: CASSQVQNIQYF. CDR3 sequence (DNA): TGTGCCAGCAGCCAAGTCCAAAACATTCAGTACTTC.

The chain has TRBV20-1 and TRBJ2-1; D gene unclear. This CDR3 region has 15 residues. Trimming took off 1 base at V and 9 bases at J, with 19 bases between the two ends. Per the germline V gene, CDR1 is DFQATT and CDR2 is SNEGSKA (reference sequence). The CDR3 sequence: CSARVRLTPASEQFF. CDR3 in DNA: TGCAGTGCTAGAGTCCGGCTGACACCTGCCAGTGAGCAGTTCTTC.

This clonotype was seen at least ten times. This chain links TRBV29-1 with TRBJ2-5; tentative D call: TRBD2 (6 bases). The CDR3 contains 11 residues. CDR1 is SQVTM, CDR2 ANQGSEA, per germline. CDR3 in DNA: TGCGGACTAACGGTGAGAGAGACCCAGTACTTC. Residues: CGLTVRETQYF. The whole variable domain, remainder taken from reference TRBV29-1 and TRBJ2-5, is SAVISQKPSRDICQRGTSLTIQCQVDSQVTMMFWYRQQPGQSLTLIATANQGSEATYESGFVIDKFPISRPNLTFSTLTVSNMSPEDSSIYLCGLTVRETQYFGPGTRLLVL.

This clonotype was detected ten times or more. The rearrangement links TRBV28 to TRBJ1-2; D is undetermined. The CDR3 is 13 amino acids. Germline loops: CDR1 MDHEN, CDR2 SYDVKM. V was pared by 2 bases and J by 4 bases, with 8 bases between. CDR3 amino acids: CASSLSRTYGYTF. The CDR3 bases are TGTGCCAGCAGTTTAAGTCGGACCTATGGCTACACCTTC.